A single T cell receptor beta chain is shown here with its context. What it recognizes is unknown. This record comes from a study of cytomegalovirus exposure and HLA in healthy donors. About the study: The study placed around 80% of its 398 genotyped donors in the Caucasian-associated ancestry cluster. The study's findings and limits: It was shown in a later analysis that HLA-associated TCR beta chains were more clonally expanded than other, equally common chains. The authors reported that TCR beta sequences could predict HLA-A and HLA-B alleles. These predictions were accurate for most subjects in the first cohort. Segments of the TCR beta V type were, in most cases, productive about 90% or about 30% of the time in an earlier analysis.

V lost 5 bases, J lost 5 bases, and 16 bases lay in between. Germline CDR1 is MDHEN and CDR2 is SYDVKM. The CDR3 runs 15 residues. PCR used 60 Vbeta primers and 13 Jbeta primers. Libraries were prepared by immunoSEQ multiplex PCR; TCRdb keeps only in-frame clonotypes and omits some of them. The sample holds over 100,000 clones; about 60% are singletons and the top ten take approximately 4.3%. The sequencing input was PBMCs. The clonotype comes from a human donor in good health. V usage is TRBV28 and J usage is TRBJ1-5; the D is unclear. The CDR3 region is CASSPPRVGDQPQHF. The CDR3 DNA sequence: TGTGCCAGCAGTCCCCCGAGGGTCGGGGATCAGCCCCAGCATTTT.